Listed here are 24 T cell receptor beta chains from one sample, sequenced in a study of blood T cell repertoires in COVID-19. Profiling relied on immunoSEQ multiplex PCR, and the TCRdb table lists in-frame clones only, not all of them. The table records under 200,000 clones, roughly 75% of them present only once. The sample consisted of peripheral blood. All receptors derive from a man aged 65-85 years with active or convalescent COVID-19.

This sequence joins TRBV13 and TRBJ1-1; D is uncertain. The CDR3 spans 16 residues. V was trimmed by 7 bases and J by 2 bases, leaving 20 bases between them. Per the germline V gene, CDR1 is PRHDT and CDR2 is FYEKMQ (reference sequence). CDR3 sequence reads: CASTRLEAVPNTEAFF. CDR3 nucleotides: TGTGCCAGCACCCGACTAGAGGCCGTCCCCAACACTGAAGCTTTCTTT.

This clone came up a few times. The chain combines TRBV6-5 with TRBJ1-3; D is perhaps TRBD1 (5 bases). There are 12 residues in the CDR3. Germline V gene sequence: CDR1 MNHEY, CDR2 SVGAGI. Trimming cost V 10 bases and J 0 bases, with 7 bases left between them. CDR3 residues: CATDSSGNTIYF. CDR3 DNA sequence: TGTGCCACCGACAGCTCTGGAAACACCATATATTTT.

V and J are TRBV5-5 and TRBJ2-2; 9 bases agree with TRBD2. Germline V gives CDR1 SGHKS, CDR2 YYEKEE (reference sequence). The junction had 13 bases not matched to a gene; V was cut back by 4 bases and J by 6 bases. The CDR3 has 17 residues. The CDR3 here is CASSRTPRGGASGELFF. The CDR3 nucleotides are TGTGCCAGCAGCCGGACCCCTCGCGGGGGGGCGTCCGGGGAGCTGTTTTTT.

This clone was recorded only once. CDR3 DNA sequence: TGTGCCAGCAGTTTCTTTGGGAGGAGCTCCTACGAGCAGTACTTC. Protein product: CASSFFGRSSYEQYF. The chain employs TRBV27 and TRBJ2-7, with D possibly TRBD2 on 6 matching bases. Germline CDR1 is MNHEY and CDR2 is SMNVEV (reference sequence). Trimming pared 3 bases from V and 0 bases from J, leaving 12 bases between. This CDR3 region has 15 residues.

The V call is TRBV11-2, the J call TRBJ2-1; D is undetermined. The V gene's germline CDR1 is SGHAT and CDR2 FQNNGV. Trimming took off 4 bases at V and 10 bases at J, with 26 bases between the two ends. This CDR3 region has 17 residues. CDR3 nucleotide sequence: TGTGCCAGCAGCTCCTCTATAAGTGGCCGGGTAGCTTACGAGCAGTTCTTC. Its protein product is CASSSSISGRVAYEQFF.

The chain's CDR3 is CSTPGTSGSSYNEQFF. CDR3 DNA sequence: TGCAGCACCCCCGGGACTAGCGGAAGCTCCTACAATGAGCAGTTCTTC. The chain joins TRBV29-1 to TRBJ2-1; TRBD2 agrees at 11 bases. The CDR3 runs to 16 residues. V was clipped by 8 bases and J by 0 bases; unmatched bases: 9. The germline CDR1 and CDR2 sequences are SQVTM and ANQGSEA.

This clone has only one observation. This chain joins TRBV7-9 and TRBJ2-7; tentative D call: TRBD2 (5 bases). This CDR3 contains 14 residues. In germline, CDR1 is SEHNR, CDR2 FQNEAQ (reference sequence). V was trimmed by 2 bases and J by 2 bases, leaving 10 bases between them. As DNA, the CDR3 is TGTGCCAGCAGCTTATTCCCCGGGGCCTACGAGCAGTACTTC. Its translation is CASSLFPGAYEQYF. Using reference TRBV7-9 and TRBJ2-7 for the parts outside the CDR3, the full variable domain is DTGVSQNPRHKITKRGQNVTFRCDPISEHNRLYWYRQTLGQGPEFLTYFQNEAQLEKSRLLSDRFSAERPKGSFSTLEIQRTEQGDSAMYLCASSLFPGAYEQYFGPGTRLTVT.

This clone came up a few times. The CDR3 DNA sequence: TGTGCCAGCAGCCCCCTTTTGGGACAGGGAGGGAACACTGAAGCTTTCTTT. Translating gives CASSPLLGQGGNTEAFF. The chain carries TRBV7-2 and TRBJ1-1, with 9 bases matching TRBD1. The V gene end was trimmed by 5 bases and the J gene end by 1 base; junction bases not matched to a gene: 11. Germline V gene data show CDR1 as SGHTA and CDR2 as FQGNSA. CDR3 length equals 17 residues.

V is TRBV7-2 and J is TRBJ2-7; 8 bases align to TRBD1. The CDR3 is made up of 15 amino acids. Germline assignment: CDR1 SGHTA and CDR2 FQGNSA. Trimming at V came to 7 bases and at J to 6 bases, leaving 14 bases not matched to a gene. The CDR3 here is CASTPLGTGLSEQYF. The CDR3 nucleotides are TGTGCCAGCACCCCCCTCGGGACAGGACTAAGCGAGCAGTACTTC.

The chain joins TRBV5-1 to TRBJ1-1, with 7 bases identical to TRBD1. The CDR3 loop spans 14 amino acids. In germline, CDR1 is SGHRS, CDR2 YFSETQ. The trim removed 2 bases at V and 1 base at J, leaving 2 bases unmatched. CDR3 sequence: CASSLGTANTEAFF. CDR3 nucleotide sequence: TGCGCCAGCAGCTTAGGGACAGCGAACACTGAAGCTTTCTTT.

This clone was seen many times. The rearrangement links TRBV6-6 to TRBJ1-1; TRBD1 matches 9 bases. The V and J ends lost 4 bases and 5 bases, in that order; junction bases with no gene match: 8. From germline, CDR1 is MNHNY and CDR2 SVGAGI (reference sequence). This CDR3 has 15 residues. Written as DNA, the CDR3 is TGTGCCAGCAGTTTAACAGGGGGCGTTGTGACTGAAGCTTTCTTT. Translating it yields CASSLTGGVVTEAFF.

The CDR3 is CASARDYEQYF. The CDR3 nucleotides read TGTGCCAGCGCCCGGGACTACGAGCAGTACTTC. The genes are TRBV2 and TRBJ2-7; D is perhaps TRBD2 (5 bases). Trimming removed 8 bases at V and 3 bases at J, with 8 bases between. Germline loops: CDR1 SNHLY, CDR2 FYNNEI. CDR3 size: 11 residues.

This clone appeared a single time. Other DNA sequences from this sample encode an identical CDR3 as well. This chain connects TRBV7-9 to TRBJ2-1; the D is unclear. The V end was cut by 2 bases, the J end by 1 base, with 6 bases between. The CDR3 is 14 residues long. Germline values: CDR1 SEHNR, CDR2 FQNEAQ (reference sequence). DNA of the CDR3: TGTGCCAGCAGCTTACCGGTTTCCTACAATGAGCAGTTCTTC. It specifies CASSLPVSYNEQFF.

The J gene is TRBJ2-7, the V gene TRBV9; 7 nucleotides line up with TRBD1. CDR3 length: 15 amino acids. V dropped 3 bases and J dropped 3; count of bases not matched to a gene: 9. CDR1 is SGDLS and CDR2 is YYNGEE in the germline V gene. This chain's CDR3 is CASSATGTAFYEQYF. CDR3 DNA sequence: TGTGCCAGCAGCGCAACCGGGACAGCGTTCTACGAGCAGTACTTC. Variable domain in full (rest from reference TRBV9 and TRBJ2-7): DSGVTQTPKHLITATGQRVTLRCSPRSGDLSVYWYQQSLDQGLQFLIQYYNGEERAKGNILERFSAQQFPDLHSELNLSSLELGDSALYFCASSATGTAFYEQYFGPGTRLTVT.

This chain links TRBV5-1 with TRBJ2-7; 7 nucleotides agree with TRBD1. After removal of 2 bases from V and 2 bases from J, the junction contained 4 bases not matched to a gene. This CDR3 region has 14 residues. Germline CDR1 SGHRS, CDR2 YFSETQ. The CDR3: CASSLGTEAYEQYF. CDR3 nucleotide sequence: TGCGCCAGCAGCTTAGGGACAGAGGCCTACGAGCAGTACTTC.

The chain recombines TRBV18 with TRBJ1-2; 8 nucleotides align to TRBD1. V lost 6 bases and J lost 4; bases outside the gene matches: 7. Looked up from germline, CDR1 is KGHSH and CDR2 is LQKENI. The CDR3 sequence is 14 residues long. The CDR3 DNA reads as TGTGCCAGCTCCCTCGGACAGGGCATCTATGGCTACACCTTC. Residues: CASSLGQGIYGYTF. The variable domain in full, completed from reference TRBV18 and TRBJ1-2, reads NAGVMQNPRHLVRRRGQEARLRCSPMKGHSHVYWYRQLPEEGLKFMVYLQKENIIDESGMPKERFSAEFPKEGPSILRIQQVVRGDSAAYFCASSLGQGIYGYTFGSGTRLTVV.

The chain employs TRBV15 and TRBJ2-7; 8 bases agree with TRBD1. CDR3 length: 15 residues. The ends lost 6 bases at V and 3 bases at J; junction bases unmatched: 10. Germline V lookup: CDR1 LNHNV, CDR2 YYDKDF (reference sequence). The CDR3 region has the DNA TGTGCCACCAGAAAGACGACAGGGGATGGCTACGAGCAGTACTTC. Translating it yields CATRKTTGDGYEQYF.

This chain connects TRBV7-6 to TRBJ2-5; 9 positions match TRBD2. The J segment lost 2 bases and the V segment lost 1 base, leaving 11 bases of the junction unmatched. Looked up from germline, CDR1 is SGHVS and CDR2 is FNYEAQ. The CDR3 extends over 18 amino acids. The CDR3 DNA is TGTGCCAGCAGCTTAGAATCAGTGGCGGCGGGGGGGCAAGAGACCCAGTACTTC. Its protein is CASSLESVAAGGQETQYF.

This chain joins TRBV19 and TRBJ2-2; possibly TRBD1 for D (5 bases). V was trimmed by 6 bases and J by 3 bases, leaving 17 bases between them. The CDR3 is 16 amino acids. Germline CDR1 LNHDA, CDR2 SQIVND (reference sequence). CDR3 residues: CASRSIRQSYTGELFF. The CDR3 nucleotides read TGTGCCAGTAGATCAATACGACAGTCCTACACCGGGGAGCTGTTTTTT.

Only a few counts were recorded for this clone. The V gene is TRBV6-2 or TRBV6-3, the J gene TRBJ2-1; 8 positions match TRBD2. CDR1 MNHEY and CDR2 SVGEGT come from the germline V gene. Trimming took 3 bases from V and 4 from J; bases not matched to a gene: 8. This CDR3 spans 16 amino acids. CDR3 in amino acids: CASSYDGRGNYNEQFF. CDR3 DNA: TGTGCCAGCAGTTATGACGGGAGGGGAAATTACAATGAGCAGTTCTTC.

This sequence joins TRBV4-2 and TRBJ2-5, with 12 bases fitting TRBD2. V shed 1 base, J shed 3 bases, and the junction held 6 bases outside the gene matches. CDR3 length equals 17 residues. In germline, CDR1 is LGHNA, CDR2 YNFKEQ. The CDR3 nucleotides read TGTGCCAGCAGCCAAGTATCTAGCGGGGGGGCCGAAGAGACCCAGTACTTC. This gives the protein CASSQVSSGGAEETQYF.

This clone was detected only a few times. The chain carries TRBV19 and TRBJ2-3; perhaps TRBD2 as D (5 bases). Looked up from germline, CDR1 is LNHDA and CDR2 is SQIVND (reference sequence). There are 17 residues in the CDR3. V shed 5 bases and J shed 2 bases, with 20 bases lying between them. CDR3 loop: CASSATTDSPYTDTQYF. CDR3 DNA: TGTGCCAGTAGTGCAACGACGGACTCTCCTTACACAGATACGCAGTATTTT.

This clone was seen once. V and J are TRBV10-3 and TRBJ2-1, with 11 bases that match TRBD2. The CDR3 consists of 14 residues. Germline assignment: CDR1 ENHRY and CDR2 SYGVKD. V lost 5 bases, J lost 10 bases, and 7 bases stayed unmatched. CDR3 nucleotide sequence: TGTGCCATCAGTCAGGGACTAGCGGCCGTAGAGCAGTTCTTC. Encoded protein: CAISQGLAAVEQFF.

This clone is medium-sized within its sample. The chain has TRBV18 and TRBJ2-2, with D maybe TRBD1 (5 bases). V was pared by 2 bases and J by 6 bases, with 10 bases between. Germline-derived CDR1 and CDR2 are KGHSH and LQKENI. The CDR3 totals 14 residues. CDR3: CASSPYIGAGELFF. The CDR3 DNA sequence: TGTGCCAGCTCACCATATATAGGGGCCGGGGAGCTGTTTTTT. The variable domain in full, with the rest retrieved from reference TRBV18 and TRBJ2-2, is NAGVMQNPRHLVRRRGQEARLRCSPMKGHSHVYWYRQLPEEGLKFMVYLQKENIIDESGMPKERFSAEFPKEGPSILRIQQVVRGDSAAYFCASSPYIGAGELFFGEGSRLTVL.